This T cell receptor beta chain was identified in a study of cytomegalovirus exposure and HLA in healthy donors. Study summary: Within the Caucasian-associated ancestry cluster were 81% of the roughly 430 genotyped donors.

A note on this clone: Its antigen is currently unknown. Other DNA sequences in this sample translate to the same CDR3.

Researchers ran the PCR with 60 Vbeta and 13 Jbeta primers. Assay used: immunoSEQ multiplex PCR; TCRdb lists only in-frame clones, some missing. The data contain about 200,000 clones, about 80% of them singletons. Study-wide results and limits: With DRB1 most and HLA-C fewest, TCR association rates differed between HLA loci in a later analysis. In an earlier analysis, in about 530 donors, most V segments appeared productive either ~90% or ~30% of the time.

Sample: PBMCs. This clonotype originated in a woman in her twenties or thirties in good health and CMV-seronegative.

This chain's CDR3 is CASSELAGADTQYF. The CDR3 region has the DNA TGTGCCAGCAGCGAACTAGCGGGGGCAGATACGCAGTATTTT. The genes are TRBV6-4 and TRBJ2-3, with TRBD2 matching 11 bases. The CDR3 extends over 14 amino acids. V was pared by 6 bases and J by 4 bases, with 3 bases of the junction left unmatched. From germline, CDR1 is MRHNA and CDR2 SNTAGT.